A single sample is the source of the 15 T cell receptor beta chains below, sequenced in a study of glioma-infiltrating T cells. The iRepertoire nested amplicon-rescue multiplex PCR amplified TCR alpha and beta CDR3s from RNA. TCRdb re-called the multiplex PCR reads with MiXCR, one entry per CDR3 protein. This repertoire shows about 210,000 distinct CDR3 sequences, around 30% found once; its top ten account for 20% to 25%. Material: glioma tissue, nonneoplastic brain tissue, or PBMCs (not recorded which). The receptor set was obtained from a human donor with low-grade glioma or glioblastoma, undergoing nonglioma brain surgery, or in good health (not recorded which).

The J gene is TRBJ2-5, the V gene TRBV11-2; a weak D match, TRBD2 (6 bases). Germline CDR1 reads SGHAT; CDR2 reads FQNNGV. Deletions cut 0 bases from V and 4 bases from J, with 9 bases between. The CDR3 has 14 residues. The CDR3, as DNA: TGTGCCAGCAGCTTAGAACTAGCTGGAGAGACCCAGTACTTC. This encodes CASSLELAGETQYF.

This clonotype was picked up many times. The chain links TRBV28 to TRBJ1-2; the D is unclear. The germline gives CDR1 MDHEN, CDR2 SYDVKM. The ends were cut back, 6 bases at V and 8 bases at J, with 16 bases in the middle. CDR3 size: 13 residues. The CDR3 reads CASSPFHAWGYTF. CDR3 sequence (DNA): TGTGCCAGCAGCCCGTTCCACGCGTGGGGCTACACCTTC.

The chain's CDR3 is CASSLGLAGGMIEQFF. For the CDR3, the DNA is TGTGCCAGCAGCTTAGGGTTAGCGGGGGGAATGATTGAGCAGTTCTTC. This chain uses TRBV7-2 with TRBJ2-1; 10 bases match TRBD2. The trim removed 1 base at V and 9 bases at J, leaving 9 bases unmatched. The CDR3 loop spans 16 amino acids. Germline V gene sequence: CDR1 SGHTA, CDR2 FQGNSA. The full variable domain, rest sourced from reference TRBV7-2 and TRBJ2-1, is GAGVSQSPSNKVTEKGKDVELRCDPISGHTALYWYRQSLGQGLEFLIYFQGNSAPDKSGLPSDRFSAERTGGSVSTLTIQRTQQEDSAVYLCASSLGLAGGMIEQFFGPGTRLTVL.

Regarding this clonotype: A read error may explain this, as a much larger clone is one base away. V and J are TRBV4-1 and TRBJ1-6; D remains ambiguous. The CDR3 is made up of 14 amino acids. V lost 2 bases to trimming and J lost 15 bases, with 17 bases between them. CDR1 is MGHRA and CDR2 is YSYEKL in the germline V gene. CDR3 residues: CASSQYREGMVLHF. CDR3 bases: TGCGCCAGCAGCCAATATAGGGAAGGGATGGTCCTCCACTTT.

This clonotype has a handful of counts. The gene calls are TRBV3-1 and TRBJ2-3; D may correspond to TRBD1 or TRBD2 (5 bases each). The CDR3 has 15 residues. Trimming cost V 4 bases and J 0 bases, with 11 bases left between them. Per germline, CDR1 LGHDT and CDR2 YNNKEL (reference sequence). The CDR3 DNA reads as TGTGCCAGCAGCCCTCAGGGAGCCAGCACAGATACGCAGTATTTT. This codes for CASSPQGASTDTQYF.

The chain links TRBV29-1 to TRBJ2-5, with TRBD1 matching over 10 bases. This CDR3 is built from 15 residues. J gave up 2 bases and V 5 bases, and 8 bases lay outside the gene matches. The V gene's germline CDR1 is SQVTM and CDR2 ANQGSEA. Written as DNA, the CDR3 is TGCAGCGTTCGTCGGGGGACAGGGGTTCAAGAGACCCAGTACTTC. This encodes CSVRRGTGVQETQYF.

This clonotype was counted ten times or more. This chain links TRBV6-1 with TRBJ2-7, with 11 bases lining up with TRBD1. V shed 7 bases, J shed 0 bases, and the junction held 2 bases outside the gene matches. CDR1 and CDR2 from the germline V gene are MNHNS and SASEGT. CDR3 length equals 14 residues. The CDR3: CASTGQGVSYEQYF. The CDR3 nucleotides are TGTGCCAGCACGGGACAGGGGGTCTCCTACGAGCAGTACTTC.

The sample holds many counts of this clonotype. The CDR3 DNA reads as TGTGCCAGCAGCCTGAACACCGGGGAGCTGTTTTTT. Its translation: CASSLNTGELFF. V and J are TRBV7-2 and TRBJ2-2; D unclear. This CDR3 comprises 12 residues. Germline V gene sequence: CDR1 SGHTA, CDR2 FQGNSA. With 5 bases removed from V and 1 base from J, the gap between germline ends came to 2 bases. The variable domain in full, completed from reference TRBV7-2 and TRBJ2-2, reads GAGVSQSPSNKVTEKGKDVELRCDPISGHTALYWYRQSLGQGLEFLIYFQGNSAPDKSGLPSDRFSAERTGGSVSTLTIQRTQQEDSAVYLCASSLNTGELFFGEGSRLTVL.

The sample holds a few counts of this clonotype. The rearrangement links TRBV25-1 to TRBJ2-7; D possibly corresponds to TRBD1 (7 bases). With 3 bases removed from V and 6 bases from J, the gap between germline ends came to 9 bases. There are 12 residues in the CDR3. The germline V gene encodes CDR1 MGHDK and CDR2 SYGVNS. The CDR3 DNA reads TGTGCCAGCAGTGATCAGGGGGGCGAGCAGTACTTC. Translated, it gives CASSDQGGEQYF.

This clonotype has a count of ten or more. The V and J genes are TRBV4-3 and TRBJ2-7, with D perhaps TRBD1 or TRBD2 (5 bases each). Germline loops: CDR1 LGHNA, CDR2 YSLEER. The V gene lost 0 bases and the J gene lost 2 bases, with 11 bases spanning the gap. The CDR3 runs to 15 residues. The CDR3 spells CASSQEWGIPYEQYF. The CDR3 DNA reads TGCGCCAGCAGCCAAGAATGGGGGATCCCCTACGAGCAGTACTTC.

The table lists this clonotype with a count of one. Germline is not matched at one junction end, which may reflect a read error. The CDR3 DNA follows: TGCGCCGGCAGCCAAGATGAAGGGGGAGAGACTGAAGCCTTCTTT. Amino acids: CAGSQDEGGETEAFF. The chain employs TRBV4-3 and TRBJ1-1; weak D call: TRBD1 (6 bases). Germline values: CDR1 LGHNA, CDR2 YSLEER. The length of the CDR3 is 15 residues.

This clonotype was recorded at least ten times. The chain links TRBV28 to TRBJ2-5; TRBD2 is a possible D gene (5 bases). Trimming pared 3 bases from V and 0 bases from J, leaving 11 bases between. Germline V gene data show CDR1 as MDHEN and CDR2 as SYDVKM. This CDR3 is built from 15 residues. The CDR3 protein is CASSFVRAYQETQYF. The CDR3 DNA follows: TGTGCCAGCAGTTTTGTGCGGGCCTACCAAGAGACCCAGTACTTC.

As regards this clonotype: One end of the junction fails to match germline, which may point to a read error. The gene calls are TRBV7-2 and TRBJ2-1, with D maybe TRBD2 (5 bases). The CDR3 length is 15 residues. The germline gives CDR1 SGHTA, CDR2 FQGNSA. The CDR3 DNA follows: TGTGCCAGCGGACTTCGAAGGCTAGCCTACAATGAGAAGTTATTC. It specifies CASGLRRLAYNEKLF.

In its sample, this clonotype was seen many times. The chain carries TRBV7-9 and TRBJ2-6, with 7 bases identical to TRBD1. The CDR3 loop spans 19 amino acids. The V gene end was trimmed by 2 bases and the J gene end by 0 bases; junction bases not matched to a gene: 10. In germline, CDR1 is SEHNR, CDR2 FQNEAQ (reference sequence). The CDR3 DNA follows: TGTGCCAGCAGCTTACCTAGACAGGGATTCCTCTCTGGGGCCAACGTCCTGACTTTC. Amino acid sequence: CASSLPRQGFLSGANVLTF.

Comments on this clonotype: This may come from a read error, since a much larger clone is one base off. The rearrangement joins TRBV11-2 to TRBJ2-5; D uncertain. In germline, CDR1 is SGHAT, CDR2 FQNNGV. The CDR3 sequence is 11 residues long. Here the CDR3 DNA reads TGTGCCATCAGCTTCGAAGAGACCCAGTACTTC. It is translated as CAISFEETQYF.